These 10 T cell receptor beta chains were sequenced from one sample in a study of T cells after yellow fever vaccination. Using its own MiXCR run on the 5' RACE reads, TCRdb lists one record per CDR3 protein. Of 250,000 or so distinct CDR3 sequences listed, 6.9% are singletons. Material: CD4+ T cells sorted from PBMCs, obtained 15 days after the yellow fever booster vaccination. The receptors come from a man aged 25 to 45 who received the YFV17D yellow fever vaccine.

This clonotype showed up many times. The chain recombines TRBV7-3 with TRBJ2-4; 10 bases match TRBD2. V lost 3 bases, J lost 5 bases, and 4 bases stayed unmatched. CDR1 and CDR2 (germline): SGHTA, FQGTGA. The CDR3 contains 15 residues. CDR3 sequence reads: CASSFSSGSQNIQYF. CDR3 nucleotides: TGTGCCAGCAGCTTTTCTAGCGGGAGCCAAAACATTCAGTACTTC.

This clonotype showed up many times. V usage is TRBV5-1 and J usage is TRBJ2-7, with D tentatively TRBD1 or TRBD2 (5 bases each). Germline V CDR1 and CDR2: SGHRS, YFSETQ. The CDR3 is 13 amino acids. V lost 4 bases and J lost 2, with 10 bases in between. CDR3 loop: CASSGTGTYEQYF. CDR3 nucleotide sequence: TGCGCCAGCAGCGGGACGGGGACCTACGAGCAGTACTTC.

This chain uses TRBV29-1 with TRBJ2-2; possibly TRBD2 for D (6 bases). Trimming left V 7 bases short and J 5 bases short, with 23 bases between. This CDR3 region has 16 residues. In germline, CDR1 is SQVTM, CDR2 ANQGSEA. The CDR3 loop is CSARGSASAGTGELFF. CDR3 coding DNA: TGCAGCGCCCGAGGGTCTGCTAGCGCGGGAACCGGGGAGCTGTTTTTT.

Ten or more counts support this clonotype. This rearrangement joins TRBV21-1 to TRBJ2-2; TRBD2 is the table's D call and was not checked against the DNA. TRBV21-1 is marked as a pseudogene. CDR3 length: 16 amino acids. CDR3 bases: TGTGCCAGCAGCCCCCGGGCCTCAACACACACCGGGGAGCTGTTTTTT. It specifies CASSPRASTHTGELFF.

This chain links TRBV20-1 with TRBJ1-1; possibly TRBD1 for D (5 bases). Per germline, CDR1 DFQATT and CDR2 SNEGSKA (reference sequence). The CDR3 extends over 14 amino acids. The CDR3 nucleotides are TGCAGACCTCTTGGAGGTGGGGGGAACACTGAAGCTTTCTTT. It translates to CRPLGGGGNTEAFF.

This clonotype was observed a handful of times. This chain connects TRBV2 to TRBJ2-1, with 7 bases matching TRBD2. Unmatched junction bases numbered 9, after V lost 8 bases and J lost 5 bases. The CDR3 contains 14 residues. CDR1 SNHLY and CDR2 FYNNEI come from the germline V gene. The CDR3 loop reads CASGLAESNNEQFF. The CDR3 DNA is TGTGCCAGCGGTCTAGCGGAGAGCAACAATGAGCAGTTCTTC. The full variable domain, its missing parts supplied by reference TRBV2 and TRBJ2-1, is EPEVTQTPSHQVTQMGQEVILRCVPISNHLYFYWYRQILGQKVEFLVSFYNNEISEKSEIFDDQFSVERPDGSNFTLKIRSTKLEDSAMYFCASGLAESNNEQFFGPGTRLTVL.

This clonotype was counted at least ten times. V is TRBV7-2 and J is TRBJ2-1, with 9 bases fitting TRBD2. Per the germline V gene, CDR1 is SGHTA and CDR2 is FQGNSA. The CDR3 loop spans 15 amino acids. Trimming cost V 1 base and J 4 bases; bases outside gene matches: 2. The CDR3 reads CASSLVTSGYNEQFF. The CDR3 bases are TGTGCCAGCAGCTTAGTGACTAGCGGTTACAATGAGCAGTTCTTC.

A few counts support this clonotype. The rearrangement joins TRBV21-1 to TRBJ2-2; the table's D call, TRBD2, was not checked against the DNA. TRBV21-1 is deemed a pseudogene. The CDR3 loop spans 18 amino acids. CDR3 bases: TGTGCCAGCAGCAAAGGCAGCCTAGCGGGATACGACACCGGGGAGCTGTTTTTT. This sequence encodes CASSKGSLAGYDTGELFF.

This clonotype was seen a few times. This chain uses TRBV24-1 with TRBJ2-3, with 9 bases that match TRBD1. V was clipped by 4 bases and J by 5 bases; unmatched bases: 6. The V gene's germline CDR1 is KGHDR and CDR2 SFDVKD. The CDR3 covers 15 residues. The CDR3 region has the DNA TGTGCCACCAGTGAGGGACAGGGAAGGATAGATACGCAGTATTTT. It translates to CATSEGQGRIDTQYF.

This clonotype came up many times. The chain uses TRBV20-1 and TRBJ2-2; TRBD1 might be the D (6 bases). Germline CDR1 and CDR2: DFQATT and SNEGSKA (reference sequence). The CDR3 extends over 15 amino acids. V was clipped by 3 bases and J by 1 base, with 12 bases between them. The CDR3 DNA is TGCAGTGCTAGGTGGGGGCATCGGAACACCGGGGAGCTGTTTTTT. Residues: CSARWGHRNTGELFF.